The T cell receptor beta chain under discussion was sequenced for a study of memory CD4+ T cells and cytomegalovirus serostatus. The repertoire was sequenced with immunoSEQ multiplex PCR; TCRdb's copy has only in-frame clones and lacks some. The repertoire holds some 58,000 clones, with over 60% as singletons. The sort gate was single viable CD3+CD4+CD8-CD45RO+ cells for memory CD4+ T cells. The germline V gene has CDR1 MGHDK and CDR2 SYGVNS. This CDR3 is 11 amino acids long. With 7 bases removed from V and 4 bases from J, the gap between germline ends came to 8 bases. This sequence joins TRBV25-1 and TRBJ2-7; possible D gene TRBD1, 6 bases. Input material: memory CD4+ T cells from blood. The receptor comes from an adult in good health and CMV-seronegative. CDR3 in DNA: TGTGCCAGCACAGGGGAGTACGAGCAGTACTTC. Amino acids: CASTGEYEQYF.